This is a list of T cell receptor beta chains from one sample in a study of blood T cell repertoires in COVID-19. Produced via immunoSEQ multiplex PCR; TCRdb's table is partial and in-frame only. Found here are under 200,000 clones, more than 85% of them singletons; the top ten hold approximately 0.5%. Sample: peripheral blood. Receptors were obtained from a man in his fifties with acute or convalescent COVID-19. CDR3s include the opening cysteine and the closing phenylalanine or tryptophan. A D gene is named only where the DNA matches it firmly. Clone size is shown for a subset of rows, as once, few, many or a class of expanded clone.

clone size: NA
V gene: TRBV27
J gene: TRBJ2-3
D gene: TRBD2
CDR3 DNA: TGTGCCAGCAGTTCCCCAGCGGGAGGCTCGAAAGATACGCAGTATTTT
CDR3 protein: CASSSPAGGSKDTQYF

clone size: NA
V gene: TRBV18
J gene: TRBJ2-2
D gene: NA
CDR3 DNA: TGTGCCAGCTCACCACTCTCCACCGGGGAGCTGTTTTTT
CDR3 protein: CASSPLSTGELFF

clone size: NA
V gene: TRBV9
J gene: TRBJ2-7
D gene: TRBD1
CDR3 DNA: TGTGCCAGCAGTGCCGGACAGGGCCCCGGGTACGAGCAGTACTTC
CDR3 protein: CASSAGQGPGYEQYF

clone size: NA
V gene: TRBV23-1
J gene: TRBJ1-1
D gene: NA
CDR3 DNA: TGCGCCAAAGACGGGGGGCTCACTGAAGCTTTCTTT
CDR3 protein: CAKDGGLTEAFF

clone size: NA
V gene: TRBV27
J gene: TRBJ2-7
D gene: NA
CDR3 DNA: TGTGCCAGCAGTTACCGGACTACCTACGAGCAGTACTTC
CDR3 protein: CASSYRTTYEQYF

clone size: NA
V gene: TRBV7-9
J gene: TRBJ2-5
D gene: NA
CDR3 DNA: TGTGCCAGCAGCTTACCTTTAGAAGAGACCCAGTACTTC
CDR3 protein: CASSLPLEETQYF

clone size: NA
V gene: TRBV30
J gene: TRBJ2-3
D gene: TRBD1
CDR3 DNA: TGTGCCTGGAGACAAAGGGTCCGGGACAGGGTCTCAGATACGCAGTATTTT
CDR3 protein: CAWRQRVRDRVSDTQYF

clone size: NA
V gene: TRBV12-3/TRBV12-4
J gene: TRBJ1-2
D gene: NA
CDR3 DNA: TGTGCCAGCAGGTTCCGCCAGGGTGGTGGCTACACCTTC
CDR3 protein: CASRFRQGGGYTF

clone size: NA
V gene: TRBV4-2
J gene: TRBJ1-5
D gene: NA
CDR3 DNA: TGTGCCAGCAGCCAAGGGGAGGGCAATCAGCCCCAGCATTTT
CDR3 protein: CASSQGEGNQPQHF

clone size: NA
V gene: TRBV28
J gene: TRBJ1-1
D gene: NA
CDR3 DNA: TGTGCCAGCAGTTTAAGAGGGAGTTTGAACACTGAAGCTTTCTTT
CDR3 protein: CASSLRGSLNTEAFF

clone size: NA
V gene: TRBV7-2
J gene: TRBJ2-5
D gene: NA
CDR3 DNA: TGTGCCAGCAGCCACCAATGGGGGGAAGAGACCCAGTACTTC
CDR3 protein: CASSHQWGEETQYF

clone size: NA
V gene: TRBV4-1
J gene: TRBJ2-5
D gene: NA
CDR3 DNA: TGCGCCAGCAGCCGAGAAACAGGGTACCAAGAGACCCAGTACTTC
CDR3 protein: CASSRETGYQETQYF

clone size: once
V gene: TRBV10-3
J gene: TRBJ2-2
D gene: NA
CDR3 DNA: TGTGCCACCACGGACACCGGGGAGCTGTTTTTT
CDR3 protein: CATTDTGELFF

clone size: NA
V gene: TRBV27
J gene: TRBJ2-1
D gene: NA
CDR3 DNA: TGTGCCAGCAGTTTTGTGGGGGGCAATGAGCAGTTCTTC
CDR3 protein: CASSFVGGNEQFF

clone size: NA
V gene: TRBV27
J gene: TRBJ2-7
D gene: NA
CDR3 DNA: TGTGCCAGCAGTTTTCTCAACAGTCACTACGAGCAGTACTTC
CDR3 protein: CASSFLNSHYEQYF

clone size: NA
V gene: TRBV3-1/TRBV3-2
J gene: TRBJ1-6
D gene: NA
CDR3 DNA: TGTGCCAGCAGCCCCGGGGATTCACCCCTCCACTTT
CDR3 protein: CASSPGDSPLHF

clone size: NA
V gene: TRBV18
J gene: TRBJ2-7
D gene: TRBD1
CDR3 DNA: TGTGCCAGCTCAACCGGGACAGGTTCCTACGAGCAGTACTTC
CDR3 protein: CASSTGTGSYEQYF

clone size: NA
V gene: TRBV7-6
J gene: TRBJ2-5
D gene: TRBD2
CDR3 DNA: TGTGCCAGCAGCCGGGGGGGCCGTGAGACCCAGTACTTC
CDR3 protein: CASSRGGRETQYF

clone size: NA
V gene: TRBV10-3
J gene: TRBJ2-5
D gene: NA
CDR3 DNA: TGTGCCATCAGTGATGGGGAGGAGACCCAGTACTTC
CDR3 protein: CAISDGEETQYF

clone size: NA
V gene: TRBV28
J gene: TRBJ1-3
D gene: NA
CDR3 DNA: TGTGCCAGCAGACGGAGCTCTGGAAACACCATATATTTT
CDR3 protein: CASRRSSGNTIYF

clone size: few
V gene: TRBV10-3
J gene: TRBJ1-1
D gene: NA
CDR3 DNA: TGTGCCATCAGACAACAGGGGAACACTGAAGCTTTCTTT
CDR3 protein: CAIRQQGNTEAFF

clone size: NA
V gene: TRBV7-3
J gene: TRBJ2-7
D gene: TRBD2
CDR3 DNA: TGTGCCAGCAGCCTAACTAGCGGGGCTTACGAGCAGTACTTC
CDR3 protein: CASSLTSGAYEQYF

clone size: NA
V gene: TRBV7-2
J gene: TRBJ2-3
D gene: NA
CDR3 DNA: TGTGCCAGCAGCTTCCTGGTAGCAACGCAGTATTTT
CDR3 protein: CASSFLVATQYF

clone size: NA
V gene: TRBV9
J gene: TRBJ1-3
D gene: NA
CDR3 DNA: TGTGCCAGCAGCCCGGTGGGCCGAGATGGAAACACCATATATTTT
CDR3 protein: CASSPVGRDGNTIYF

clone size: NA
V gene: TRBV6-5
J gene: TRBJ1-1
D gene: NA
CDR3 DNA: TGTGCCAGCAGTTACCCCGGTGCTAACACTGAAGCTTTCTTT
CDR3 protein: CASSYPGANTEAFF

clone size: NA
V gene: TRBV12-3/TRBV12-4
J gene: TRBJ1-1
D gene: NA
CDR3 DNA: TGTGCCAGCAATCGAGACAGCACTGAAGCTTTCTTT
CDR3 protein: CASNRDSTEAFF

clone size: NA
V gene: TRBV5-6
J gene: TRBJ1-2
D gene: TRBD1
CDR3 DNA: TGTGCCAGCAGCTTGGTGCAGGGGACAGGGGGCTACACCTTC
CDR3 protein: CASSLVQGTGGYTF

clone size: NA
V gene: TRBV19
J gene: TRBJ2-3
D gene: NA
CDR3 DNA: TGTGCCAGTAGTATAGTTCGGGGAGGAAGATCCTGGGATACGCAGTATTTT
CDR3 protein: CASSIVRGGRSWDTQYF

clone size: NA
V gene: TRBV19
J gene: TRBJ2-3
D gene: TRBD2
CDR3 DNA: TGTGCCAGTAAAAGCGGGGGGGGCACAGATACGCAGTATTTT
CDR3 protein: CASKSGGGTDTQYF

clone size: NA
V gene: TRBV3-1/TRBV3-2
J gene: TRBJ1-2
D gene: NA
CDR3 DNA: TGTGCCAGCAGCCAAAGGGGCTACTATGGCTACACCTTC
CDR3 protein: CASSQRGYYGYTF

clone size: NA
V gene: TRBV11-2
J gene: TRBJ2-3
D gene: TRBD2
CDR3 DNA: TGTGCCAGCAGCCGAGCGGGAGTGGGGGGAGATACGCAGTATTTT
CDR3 protein: CASSRAGVGGDTQYF

clone size: NA
V gene: TRBV9
J gene: TRBJ2-1
D gene: TRBD1
CDR3 DNA: TGTGCCAGCAGGCCGGGGACAGGGGATTCCCCATTTGGCAATGAGCAGTTCTTC
CDR3 protein: CASRPGTGDSPFGNEQFF

clone size: NA
V gene: TRBV3-1/TRBV3-2
J gene: TRBJ2-5
D gene: TRBD1
CDR3 DNA: TGTGCCAGCAGCCAAGATTGGGGACAGGGGGAGACCCAGTACTTC
CDR3 protein: CASSQDWGQGETQYF

clone size: NA
V gene: TRBV30
J gene: TRBJ1-2
D gene: NA
CDR3 DNA: TGTGCCTGGACCCCGGACGGACTCTATGGCTACACCTTC
CDR3 protein: CAWTPDGLYGYTF

clone size: NA
V gene: TRBV6-1
J gene: TRBJ1-5
D gene: NA
CDR3 DNA: TGTGCCAGCAGTGGAACGAAGGCAGGGGCCAATCAGCCCCAGCATTTT
CDR3 protein: CASSGTKAGANQPQHF

clone size: NA
V gene: TRBV7-9
J gene: TRBJ2-1
D gene: TRBD2
CDR3 DNA: TGTGCCAGCAGCCCTCGACTAGCGGGACGGTCCTACAATGAGCAGTTCTTC
CDR3 protein: CASSPRLAGRSYNEQFF

clone size: NA
V gene: TRBV2
J gene: TRBJ1-1
D gene: NA
CDR3 DNA: TGTGCCAGCAGCGCCGGGACATCATTTGAAGCTTTCTTT
CDR3 protein: CASSAGTSFEAFF

clone size: NA
V gene: TRBV7-8
J gene: TRBJ1-5
D gene: NA
CDR3 DNA: TGTGCCAGCAGCTTAGGTCAGGGGATCGATCAGCCCCAGCATTTT
CDR3 protein: CASSLGQGIDQPQHF

clone size: NA
V gene: TRBV10-2
J gene: TRBJ2-3
D gene: TRBD1
CDR3 DNA: TGCGCCAGCAGTGAAGGGACAGGGGCCACAGATACGCAGTATTTT
CDR3 protein: CASSEGTGATDTQYF

clone size: NA
V gene: TRBV27
J gene: TRBJ2-6
D gene: NA
CDR3 DNA: TGTGCCAGCAGTACCCACAGGGCTGGGGCCAACGTCCTGACTTTC
CDR3 protein: CASSTHRAGANVLTF

clone size: NA
V gene: TRBV20-1
J gene: TRBJ2-7
D gene: NA
CDR3 DNA: TGCAGTGCTCTCCGACAGCGCGAGCAGTACTTC
CDR3 protein: CSALRQREQYF

clone size: once
V gene: TRBV5-1
J gene: TRBJ2-7
D gene: TRBD2
CDR3 DNA: TGCGCCAGCGTAAAGGGTAGCGGGAGGGCCGACGAGCAGTACTTC
CDR3 protein: CASVKGSGRADEQYF

clone size: NA
V gene: TRBV19
J gene: TRBJ2-1
D gene: TRBD1
CDR3 DNA: TGTGCCAGTAGTATTGGACGCAGGGGGCCCTCCTACAATGAGCAGTTCTTC
CDR3 protein: CASSIGRRGPSYNEQFF

clone size: NA
V gene: TRBV28
J gene: TRBJ1-5
D gene: TRBD1
CDR3 DNA: TGTGCCAGCAGTGGAACTACAGGGGGGGTGAATCAGCCCCAGCATTTT
CDR3 protein: CASSGTTGGVNQPQHF

clone size: NA
V gene: TRBV27
J gene: TRBJ1-2
D gene: TRBD1
CDR3 DNA: TGTGCCAGCAGTACTCAGGGGGCGCGGTATGGCTACACCTTC
CDR3 protein: CASSTQGARYGYTF

clone size: NA
V gene: TRBV30
J gene: TRBJ2-3
D gene: NA
CDR3 DNA: TGTGCCTGGAGCAAGGGGGGACAGCGCACAGATACGCAGTATTTT
CDR3 protein: CAWSKGGQRTDTQYF

clone size: NA
V gene: TRBV10-3
J gene: TRBJ2-5
D gene: TRBD2
CDR3 DNA: TGTGCCATCAGTGGGAATAGCGGGGGTTCAGAGACCCAGTACTTC
CDR3 protein: CAISGNSGGSETQYF

clone size: NA
V gene: TRBV18
J gene: TRBJ2-3
D gene: NA
CDR3 DNA: TGTGCCAGCTCACCACGGGCAGCAGATACGCAGTATTTT
CDR3 protein: CASSPRAADTQYF

clone size: NA
V gene: TRBV7-9
J gene: TRBJ1-6
D gene: TRBD1
CDR3 DNA: TGTGCCAGCAGCGAGGACAGGGGGGATTCACCCCTCCACTTT
CDR3 protein: CASSEDRGDSPLHF

clone size: NA
V gene: TRBV5-4
J gene: TRBJ1-2
D gene: TRBD1
CDR3 DNA: TGTGCCAGCAGCTTGCGACAGGGCCCTACCTATGGCTACACCTTC
CDR3 protein: CASSLRQGPTYGYTF